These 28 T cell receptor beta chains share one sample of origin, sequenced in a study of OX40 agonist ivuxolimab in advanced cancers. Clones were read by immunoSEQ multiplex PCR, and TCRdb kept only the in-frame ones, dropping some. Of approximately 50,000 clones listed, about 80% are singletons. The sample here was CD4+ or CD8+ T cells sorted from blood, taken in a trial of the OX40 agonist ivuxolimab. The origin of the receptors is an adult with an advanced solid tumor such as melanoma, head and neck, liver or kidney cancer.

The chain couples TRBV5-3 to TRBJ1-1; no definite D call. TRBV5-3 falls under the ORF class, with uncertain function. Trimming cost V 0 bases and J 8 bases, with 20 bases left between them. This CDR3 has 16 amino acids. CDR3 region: CARSLGRWSCGPEAFF. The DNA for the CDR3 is TGTGCCAGAAGCTTGGGTCGCTGGTCTTGCGGACCCGAAGCTTTCTTT.

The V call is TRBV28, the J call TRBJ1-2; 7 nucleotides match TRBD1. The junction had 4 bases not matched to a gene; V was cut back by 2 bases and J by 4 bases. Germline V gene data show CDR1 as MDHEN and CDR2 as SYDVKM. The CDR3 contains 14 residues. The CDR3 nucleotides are TGTGCCAGCAGTTTACTACAGGGGCCCTATGGCTACACCTTC. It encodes CASSLLQGPYGYTF.

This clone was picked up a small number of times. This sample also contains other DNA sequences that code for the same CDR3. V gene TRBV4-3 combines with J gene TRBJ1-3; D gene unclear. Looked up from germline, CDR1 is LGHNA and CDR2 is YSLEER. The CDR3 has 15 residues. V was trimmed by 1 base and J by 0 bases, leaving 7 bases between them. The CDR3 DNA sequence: TGCGCCAGCAGCCAAGGACAAGACTCTGGAAACACCATATATTTT. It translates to CASSQGQDSGNTIYF.

CDR3 residues: CASSGGPNTEAFF. CDR3 nucleotides: TGCGCCAGCAGTGGGGGACCGAACACTGAAGCTTTCTTT. The chain has TRBV10-2 and TRBJ1-1, with a tentative D call TRBD1 (5 bases). CDR1 is WSHSY and CDR2 is SAAADI in the germline V gene. The CDR3 runs 13 residues. Trimming shortened V by 4 bases and J by 1 base, and 7 bases separated the two germline ends.

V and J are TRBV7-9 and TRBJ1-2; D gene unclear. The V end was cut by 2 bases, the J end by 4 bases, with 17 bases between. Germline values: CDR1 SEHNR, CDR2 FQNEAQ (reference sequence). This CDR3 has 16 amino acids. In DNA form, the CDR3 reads TGTGCCAGCAGCTTATCGGCCACCGGGATGATCTATGGCTACACCTTC. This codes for CASSLSATGMIYGYTF.

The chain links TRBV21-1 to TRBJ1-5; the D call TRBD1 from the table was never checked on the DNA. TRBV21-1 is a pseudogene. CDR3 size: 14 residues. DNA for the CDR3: TGTGCCAGCAGCAAGTGGACAGGGGTTCAGCCCCAGCATTTT. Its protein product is CASSKWTGVQPQHF.

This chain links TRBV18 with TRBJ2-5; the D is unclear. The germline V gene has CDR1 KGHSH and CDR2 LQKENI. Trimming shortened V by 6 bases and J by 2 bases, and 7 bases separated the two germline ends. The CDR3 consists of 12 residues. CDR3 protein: CASSPSQETQYF. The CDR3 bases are TGTGCCAGCTCCCCGAGTCAAGAGACCCAGTACTTC.

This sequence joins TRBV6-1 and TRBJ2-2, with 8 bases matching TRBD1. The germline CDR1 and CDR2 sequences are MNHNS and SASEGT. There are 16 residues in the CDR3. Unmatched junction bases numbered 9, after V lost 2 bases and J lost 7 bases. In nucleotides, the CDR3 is TGTGCCAGCAGTGAAAAGGGTGCAGGGGGCCTCGGGGAGCTGTTTTTT. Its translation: CASSEKGAGGLGELFF.

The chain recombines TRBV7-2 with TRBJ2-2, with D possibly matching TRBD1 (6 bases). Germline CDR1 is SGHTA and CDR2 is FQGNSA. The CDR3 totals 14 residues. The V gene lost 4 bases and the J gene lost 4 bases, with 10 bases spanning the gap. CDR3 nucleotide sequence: TGTGCCAGCAGCTCCAACAGGGTCACCGGGGAGCTGTTTTTT. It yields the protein CASSSNRVTGELFF.

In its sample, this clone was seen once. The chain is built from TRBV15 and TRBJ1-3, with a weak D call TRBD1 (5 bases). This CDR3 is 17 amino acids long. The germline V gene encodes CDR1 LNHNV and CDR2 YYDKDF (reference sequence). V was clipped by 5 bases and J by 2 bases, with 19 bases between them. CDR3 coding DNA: TGTGCCACCAGCGAAAGCTGGGGGGGGAATCCTGGAAACACCATATATTTT. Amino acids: CATSESWGGNPGNTIYF.

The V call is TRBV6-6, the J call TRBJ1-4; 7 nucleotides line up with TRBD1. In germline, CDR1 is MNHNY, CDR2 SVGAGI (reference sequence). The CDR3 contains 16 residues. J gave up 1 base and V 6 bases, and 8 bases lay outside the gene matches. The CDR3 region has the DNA TGTGCCAGCAGAACTACAGGGGCGGGAACTAATGAAAAACTGTTTTTT. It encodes CASRTTGAGTNEKLFF.

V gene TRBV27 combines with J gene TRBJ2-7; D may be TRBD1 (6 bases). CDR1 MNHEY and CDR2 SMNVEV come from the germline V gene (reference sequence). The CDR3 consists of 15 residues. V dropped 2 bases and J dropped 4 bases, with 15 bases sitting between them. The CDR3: CASSLQGRGDYEQYF. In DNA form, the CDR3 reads TGTGCCAGCAGTTTACAGGGCAGGGGTGATTACGAGCAGTACTTC.

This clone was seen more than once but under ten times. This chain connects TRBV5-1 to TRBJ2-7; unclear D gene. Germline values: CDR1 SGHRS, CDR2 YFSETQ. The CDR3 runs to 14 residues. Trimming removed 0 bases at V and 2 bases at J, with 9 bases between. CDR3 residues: CASSLALAAYEQYF. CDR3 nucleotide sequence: TGCGCCAGCAGCTTGGCCTTGGCTGCCTACGAGCAGTACTTC.

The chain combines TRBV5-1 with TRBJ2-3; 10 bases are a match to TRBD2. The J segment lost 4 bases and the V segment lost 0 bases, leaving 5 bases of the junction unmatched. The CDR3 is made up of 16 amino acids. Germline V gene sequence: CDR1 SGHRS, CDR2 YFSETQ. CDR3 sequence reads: CASSLGALAGADTQYF. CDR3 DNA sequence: TGCGCCAGCAGCTTGGGGGCCCTAGCGGGGGCAGATACGCAGTATTTT.

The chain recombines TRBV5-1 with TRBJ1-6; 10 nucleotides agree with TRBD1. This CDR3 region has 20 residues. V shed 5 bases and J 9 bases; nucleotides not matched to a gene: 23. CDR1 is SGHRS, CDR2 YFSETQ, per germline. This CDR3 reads CASRVSWTGGNLDGVSPLHF. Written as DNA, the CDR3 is TGCGCCAGCAGGGTCTCGTGGACAGGGGGTAATCTTGACGGGGTTTCACCCCTCCACTTT.

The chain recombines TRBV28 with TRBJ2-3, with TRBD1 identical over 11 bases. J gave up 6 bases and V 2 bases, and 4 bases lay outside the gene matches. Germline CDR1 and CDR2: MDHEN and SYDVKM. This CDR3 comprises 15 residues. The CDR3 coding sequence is TGTGCCAGCAGTTTAGTCGGGACAGGGGGTGATACGCAGTATTTT. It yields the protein CASSLVGTGGDTQYF. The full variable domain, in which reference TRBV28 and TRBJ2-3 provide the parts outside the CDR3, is DVKVTQSSRYLVKRTGEKVFLECVQDMDHENMFWYRQDPGLGLRLIYFSYDVKMKEKGDIPEGYSVSREKKERFSLILESASTNQTSMYLCASSLVGTGGDTQYFGPGTRLTVL.

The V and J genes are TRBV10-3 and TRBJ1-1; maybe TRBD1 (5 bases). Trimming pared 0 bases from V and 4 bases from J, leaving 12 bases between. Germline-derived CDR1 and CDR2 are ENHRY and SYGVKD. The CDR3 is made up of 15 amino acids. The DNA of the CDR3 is TGTGCCATCAGTGAGTCGACAGTGCGGGGCACTGAAGCTTTCTTT. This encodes CAISESTVRGTEAFF.

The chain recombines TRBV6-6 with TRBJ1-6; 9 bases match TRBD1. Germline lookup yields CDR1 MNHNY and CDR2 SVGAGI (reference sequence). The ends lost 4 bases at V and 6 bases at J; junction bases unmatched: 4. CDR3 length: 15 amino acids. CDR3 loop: CASSLQGATNSPLHF. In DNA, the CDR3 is TGTGCCAGCAGTTTACAGGGGGCGACTAATTCACCCCTCCACTTT.

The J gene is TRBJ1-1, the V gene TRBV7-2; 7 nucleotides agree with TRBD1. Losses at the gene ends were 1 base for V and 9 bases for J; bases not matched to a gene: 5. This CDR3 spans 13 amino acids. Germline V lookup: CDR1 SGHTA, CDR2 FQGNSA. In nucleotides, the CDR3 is TGTGCCAGCAGCTTAGATTGGGACAGTAAAGCTTTCTTT. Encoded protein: CASSLDWDSKAFF.

This CDR3 is CASNIKGGTEAFF. DNA for the CDR3: TGTGCCAGCAATATTAAGGGGGGCACTGAAGCTTTCTTT. This rearrangement joins TRBV2 to TRBJ1-1; a possible D gene is TRBD1 (6 bases). CDR3 size: 13 residues. Deletions cut 7 bases from V and 4 bases from J, with 13 bases between. From germline, CDR1 is SNHLY and CDR2 FYNNEI. The full variable domain, in which reference TRBV2 and TRBJ1-1 provide the parts outside the CDR3, is EPEVTQTPSHQVTQMGQEVILRCVPISNHLYFYWYRQILGQKVEFLVSFYNNEISEKSEIFDDQFSVERPDGSNFTLKIRSTKLEDSAMYFCASNIKGGTEAFFGQGTRLTVV.

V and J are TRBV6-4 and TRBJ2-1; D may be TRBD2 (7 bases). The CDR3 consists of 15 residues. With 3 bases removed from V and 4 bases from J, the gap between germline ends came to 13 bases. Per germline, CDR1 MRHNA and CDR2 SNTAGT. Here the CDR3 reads CASSDWGGAYNEQFF. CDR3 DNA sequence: TGTGCCAGCAGTGATTGGGGGGGGGCGTACAATGAGCAGTTCTTC.

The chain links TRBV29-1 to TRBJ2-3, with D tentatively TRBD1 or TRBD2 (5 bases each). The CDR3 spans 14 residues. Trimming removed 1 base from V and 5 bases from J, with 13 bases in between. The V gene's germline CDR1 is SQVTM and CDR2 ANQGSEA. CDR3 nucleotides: TGCAGCGTTGAAGGGGGGAGAGGCGTAGATACGCAGTATTTT. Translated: CSVEGGRGVDTQYF.

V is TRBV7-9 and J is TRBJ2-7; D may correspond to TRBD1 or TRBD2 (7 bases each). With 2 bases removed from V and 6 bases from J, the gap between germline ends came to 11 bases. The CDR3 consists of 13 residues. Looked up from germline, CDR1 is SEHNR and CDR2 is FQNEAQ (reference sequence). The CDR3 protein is CASSLQGEGEQYF. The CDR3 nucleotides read TGTGCCAGCAGCTTACAGGGGGAGGGCGAGCAGTACTTC. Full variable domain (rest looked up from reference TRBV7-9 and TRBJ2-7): DTGVSQNPRHKITKRGQNVTFRCDPISEHNRLYWYRQTLGQGPEFLTYFQNEAQLEKSRLLSDRFSAERPKGSFSTLEIQRTEQGDSAMYLCASSLQGEGEQYFGPGTRLTVT.

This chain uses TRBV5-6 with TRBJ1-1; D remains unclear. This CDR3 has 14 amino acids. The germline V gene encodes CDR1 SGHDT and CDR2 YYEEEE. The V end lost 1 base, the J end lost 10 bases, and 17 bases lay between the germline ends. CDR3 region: CASSLSDGWGGAFF. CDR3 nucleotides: TGTGCCAGCAGCTTGAGTGATGGGTGGGGAGGAGCTTTCTTT.

The CDR3 loop is CASSQGRDVYEQYF. The CDR3, as DNA: TGCGCCAGCAGCCAAGGTAGGGACGTCTACGAGCAGTACTTC. The chain recombines TRBV4-3 with TRBJ2-7; either TRBD1 or TRBD2 may fit D (5 bases each). The V gene's germline CDR1 is LGHNA and CDR2 YSLEER. Trimming took 1 base from V and 3 from J, leaving 10 bases between them. The CDR3 runs 14 residues.

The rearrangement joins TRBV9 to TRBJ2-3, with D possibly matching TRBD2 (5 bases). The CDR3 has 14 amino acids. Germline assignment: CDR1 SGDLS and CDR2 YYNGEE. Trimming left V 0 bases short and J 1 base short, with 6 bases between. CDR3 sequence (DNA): TGTGCCAGCAGCGTAGTCGGGGGCACAGATACGCAGTATTTT. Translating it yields CASSVVGGTDTQYF.

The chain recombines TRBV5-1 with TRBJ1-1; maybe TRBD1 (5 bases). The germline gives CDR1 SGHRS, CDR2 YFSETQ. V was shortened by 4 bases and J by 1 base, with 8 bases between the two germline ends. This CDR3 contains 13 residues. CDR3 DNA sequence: TGCGCCAGCAGCCCTGGGGGGAACACTGAAGCTTTCTTT. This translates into CASSPGGNTEAFF.

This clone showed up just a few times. CDR3 coding DNA: TGCAGTGCTAGAGATCGAAACATTCAGTACTTC. Translating it yields CSARDRNIQYF. This chain uses TRBV20-1 with TRBJ2-4; D not resolved. The V gene lost 0 bases and the J gene lost 6 bases, with 3 bases spanning the gap. The length of the CDR3 is 11 residues. Per germline, CDR1 DFQATT and CDR2 SNEGSKA (reference sequence).